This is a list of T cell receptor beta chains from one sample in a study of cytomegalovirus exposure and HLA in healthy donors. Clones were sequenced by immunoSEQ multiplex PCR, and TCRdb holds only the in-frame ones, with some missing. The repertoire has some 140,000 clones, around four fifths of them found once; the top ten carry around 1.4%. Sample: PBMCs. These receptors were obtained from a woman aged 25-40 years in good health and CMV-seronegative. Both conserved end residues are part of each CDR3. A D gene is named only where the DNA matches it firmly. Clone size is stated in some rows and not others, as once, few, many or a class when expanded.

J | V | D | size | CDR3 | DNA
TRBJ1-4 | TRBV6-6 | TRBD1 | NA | CASRRTDRGNEKLFF | TGTGCCAGCAGACGGACGGACAGGGGGAATGAAAAACTGTTTTTT
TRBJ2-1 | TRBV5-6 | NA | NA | CASSLGSSYNEQFF | TGTGCCAGCAGCTTGGGGAGCTCCTACAATGAGCAGTTCTTC
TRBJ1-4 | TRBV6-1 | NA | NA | CASSEARVQEKLFF | TGTGCCAGCAGTGAAGCGAGGGTGCAGGAAAAACTGTTTTTT
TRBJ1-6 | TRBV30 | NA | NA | CAWNRGDLNSPLHF | TGTGCCTGGAACCGCGGGGACCTGAATTCACCCCTCCACTTT
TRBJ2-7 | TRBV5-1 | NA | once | CASQTESYEQYF | TGCGCCAGCCAGACAGAATCCTACGAGCAGTACTTC
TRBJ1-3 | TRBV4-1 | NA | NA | CASSPFLGNTIYF | TGCGCCAGCAGCCCGTTCCTTGGAAACACCATATATTTT
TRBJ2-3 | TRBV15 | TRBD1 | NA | CATRRTGTDTQYF | TGTGCCACCAGAAGGACAGGAACAGATACGCAGTATTTT
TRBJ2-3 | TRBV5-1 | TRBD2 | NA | CASSLAGPGRGTDTQYF | TGCGCCAGCAGCTTGGCCGGTCCCGGGAGGGGCACAGATACGCAGTATTTT
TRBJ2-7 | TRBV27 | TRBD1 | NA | CASKRGLYEQYF | TGTGCCAGTAAGAGGGGGCTCTACGAGCAGTACTTC
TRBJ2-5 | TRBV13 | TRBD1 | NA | CASSFNRDRQETQYF | TGTGCCAGCAGCTTCAACCGGGACAGACAAGAGACCCAGTACTTC
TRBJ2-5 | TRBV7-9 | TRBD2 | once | CASSPTTSGATQYF | TGTGCCAGCAGCCCTACGACTAGCGGGGCGACCCAGTACTTC
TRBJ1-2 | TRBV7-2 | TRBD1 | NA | CASSYGRAGGYGYTF | TGTGCCAGCAGTTACGGGCGGGCAGGGGGTTATGGCTACACCTTC
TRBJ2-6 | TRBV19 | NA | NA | CASKPSLGANVLTF | TGTGCCAGTAAGCCTTCCCTGGGGGCCAACGTCCTGACTTTC
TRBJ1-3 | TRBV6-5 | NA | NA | CASTMGNTIYF | TGTGCCAGCACCATGGGAAACACCATATATTTT
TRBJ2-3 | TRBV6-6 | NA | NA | CASSEPGLYHSDTQYF | TGTGCCAGCAGCGAACCGGGACTCTACCACTCAGATACGCAGTATTTT
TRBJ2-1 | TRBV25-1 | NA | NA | CASSAGSGQFF | TGTGCCAGCAGTGCCGGATCAGGGCAGTTCTTC
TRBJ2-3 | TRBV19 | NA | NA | CASKKRLGAGSTDTQYF | TGTGCCAGTAAGAAAAGACTGGGGGCTGGGAGCACAGATACGCAGTATTTT
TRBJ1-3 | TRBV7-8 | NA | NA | CASTLKGGVEAGNTIYF | TGTGCCAGCACCCTAAAAGGAGGGGTAGAGGCTGGAAACACCATATATTTT
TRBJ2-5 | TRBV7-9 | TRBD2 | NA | CASSLRSGVQETQYF | TGTGCCAGCAGCTTACGAAGCGGGGTCCAAGAGACCCAGTACTTC
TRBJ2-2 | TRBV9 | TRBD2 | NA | CASSDRLAGSTGELFF | TGTGCCAGCAGCGACCGACTAGCGGGGAGTACCGGGGAGCTGTTTTTT
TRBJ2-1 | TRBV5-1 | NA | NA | CASSLQGGAYNEQFF | TGCGCCAGCAGCTTGCAAGGGGGGGCGTACAATGAGCAGTTCTTC
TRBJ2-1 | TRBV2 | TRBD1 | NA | CASVRPGQGANEQFF | TGTGCCAGCGTTAGACCGGGACAGGGGGCCAATGAGCAGTTCTTC
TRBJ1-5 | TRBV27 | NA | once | CASSSAGKGNQPQHF | TGTGCCAGCAGTTCCGCGGGGAAGGGGAATCAGCCCCAGCATTTT
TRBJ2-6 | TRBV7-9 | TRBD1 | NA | CASSSGQGIAGANVLTF | TGTGCCAGCAGCTCGGGACAGGGGATTGCTGGGGCCAACGTCCTGACTTTC
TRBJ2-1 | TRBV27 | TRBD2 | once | CASSFRGGITSGGLHGQFF | TGTGCCAGCAGTTTCAGAGGGGGGATAACTAGCGGGGGACTCCATGGGCAGTTCTTC
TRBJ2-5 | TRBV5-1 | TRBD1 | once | CASRLGTGSLETQYF | TGCGCCAGCAGGCTAGGGACAGGGAGTCTCGAGACCCAGTACTTC
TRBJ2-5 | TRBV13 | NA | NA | CASSQGWTDQETQYF | TGTGCCAGCAGCCAAGGATGGACAGACCAAGAGACCCAGTACTTC
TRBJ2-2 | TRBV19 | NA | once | CASSPTVTLTGELFF | TGTGCCAGTAGCCCCACGGTCACCTTAACCGGGGAGCTGTTTTTT
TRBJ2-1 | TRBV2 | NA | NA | CASNLQGSYNEQFF | TGTGCCAGCAACCTACAGGGCTCCTACAATGAGCAGTTCTTC
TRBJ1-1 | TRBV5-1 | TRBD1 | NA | CASSTGTGAAAFF | TGCGCCAGCAGCACCGGGACAGGGGCAGCAGCTTTCTTT
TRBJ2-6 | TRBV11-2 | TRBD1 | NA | CASSLRDRGDSGANVLTF | TGTGCCAGCAGCTTACGAGACAGGGGGGACTCTGGGGCCAACGTCCTGACTTTC
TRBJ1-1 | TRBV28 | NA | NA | CASSLWQTANTEAFF | TGTGCCAGCAGTTTATGGCAGACAGCGAACACTGAAGCTTTCTTT
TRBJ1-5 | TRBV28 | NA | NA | CASSSRDRGGRNQPQHF | TGTGCCAGCAGCTCACGTGATAGGGGGGGTAGGAATCAGCCCCAGCATTTT
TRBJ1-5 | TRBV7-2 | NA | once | CASSFQEGLGQPQHF | TGTGCCAGCAGCTTTCAGGAGGGGTTGGGGCAGCCCCAGCATTTT
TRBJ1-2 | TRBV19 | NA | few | CASSIGTDYGYTF | TGTGCCAGTAGTATAGGGACTGACTATGGCTACACCTTC
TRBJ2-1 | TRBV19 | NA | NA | CASSVSNEQFF | TGTGCCAGTAGCGTGAGCAATGAGCAGTTCTTC
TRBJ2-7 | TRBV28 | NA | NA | CASSPIAVTSYEQYF | TGTGCCAGCAGTCCCATCGCAGTGACTTCCTACGAGCAGTACTTC
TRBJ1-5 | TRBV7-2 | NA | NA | CASSWSLGQRDQPQHF | TGTGCCAGCAGCTGGTCACTGGGGCAACGGGATCAGCCCCAGCATTTT
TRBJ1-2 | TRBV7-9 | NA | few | CASSLEGVNGYTF | TGTGCCAGCAGCTTAGAAGGGGTTAACGGCTACACCTTC
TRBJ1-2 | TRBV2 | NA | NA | CASSPNREDYGYTF | TGTGCCAGCAGCCCAAACCGGGAAGACTATGGCTACACCTTC
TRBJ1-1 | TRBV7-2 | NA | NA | CASSFTPMNTEAFF | TGTGCCAGCAGCTTCACACCGATGAACACTGAAGCTTTCTTT
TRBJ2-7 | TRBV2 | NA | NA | CASSGYRTYEQYF | TGTGCCAGCAGTGGGTACAGAACCTACGAGCAGTACTTC
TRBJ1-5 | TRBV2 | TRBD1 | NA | CASSDEGAQPQHF | TGTGCCAGCAGTGACGAGGGGGCACAGCCCCAGCATTTT
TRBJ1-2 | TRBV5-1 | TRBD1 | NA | CASSDPGQGATGYTF | TGCGCCAGCAGCGACCCGGGACAGGGGGCGACTGGCTACACCTTC
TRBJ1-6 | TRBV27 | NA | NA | CASSFTEPGSYNSPLHF | TGTGCCAGCAGTTTTACAGAACCAGGGTCCTATAATTCACCCCTCCACTTT
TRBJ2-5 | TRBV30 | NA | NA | CAWSSETQYF | TGTGCCTGGAGTTCGGAGACCCAGTACTTC
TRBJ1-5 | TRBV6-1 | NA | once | CASSDSTAYSNQPQHF | TGTGCCAGCAGTGATTCTACAGCCTATAGCAATCAGCCCCAGCATTTT
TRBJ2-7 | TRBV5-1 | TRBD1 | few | CASSLALRTGIEQYF | TGCGCCAGCAGCTTGGCCCTTAGGACAGGGATCGAGCAGTACTTC
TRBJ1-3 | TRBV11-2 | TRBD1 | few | CASSLTGVSGNTIYF | TGTGCCAGCAGCTTAACAGGGGTCTCTGGAAACACCATATATTTT
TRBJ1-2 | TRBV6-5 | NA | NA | CSSSYGDGAYTF | TGTTCCAGCAGTTACGGAGACGGAGCCTACACCTTC
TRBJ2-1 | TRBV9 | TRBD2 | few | CASGTRGGSDEQFF | TGTGCCAGCGGTACCCGGGGGGGTTCGGATGAGCAGTTCTTC
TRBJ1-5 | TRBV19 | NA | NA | CATNPSVYSNQPQHF | TGTGCCACAAATCCGAGCGTCTATAGCAATCAGCCCCAGCATTTT
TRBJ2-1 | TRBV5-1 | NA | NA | CASSLRQGHTYNEQFF | TGCGCCAGCAGCTTGCGGCAGGGTCACACCTACAATGAGCAGTTCTTC
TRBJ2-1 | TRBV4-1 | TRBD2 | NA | CASSQEVSGGGNNEQFF | TGCGCCAGCAGCCAAGAAGTGTCGGGGGGAGGAAACAATGAGCAGTTCTTC
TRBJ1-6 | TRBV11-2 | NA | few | CASSKGGVRGSPLHF | TGTGCCAGCAGCAAAGGGGGGGTCCGGGGTTCACCCCTCCACTTT
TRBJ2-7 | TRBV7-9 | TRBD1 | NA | CASSKRWTGSFGNEQYF | TGTGCCAGCAGCAAGCGCTGGACAGGGAGTTTTGGAAACGAGCAGTACTTC
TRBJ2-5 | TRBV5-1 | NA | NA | CASSLVGSQGETQYF | TGCGCCAGCAGCTTGGTCGGGAGCCAGGGAGAGACCCAGTACTTC
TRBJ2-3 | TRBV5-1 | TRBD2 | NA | CASRRGLAGGLDTQYF | TGCGCCAGCAGACGGGGACTAGCGGGGGGTCTCGATACGCAGTATTTT
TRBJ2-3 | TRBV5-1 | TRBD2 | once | CASSFGGFTDTQYF | TGCGCCAGCAGCTTCGGGGGGTTCACAGATACGCAGTATTTT